The sequence of this T cell receptor (beta chain) was determined in a study of T-cell memory formation after mild COVID-19. Germline V gene sequence: CDR1 SGHDT, CDR2 YYEEEE. The CDR3 covers 12 residues. The germline V and J ends were trimmed by 4 bases and 6 bases, with 9 bases remaining between them. In the case of this clonotype: Antigen unknown.

TCRdb recomputed calls from the 5' RACE reads with MiXCR, one row per CDR3 protein. The data show about 110,000 distinct CDR3 sequences, approximately 15% seen once. Study conclusions and caveats: In pre-infection memory, a portion of responding clones appeared, which suggested that cross-reactive memory joined.

The sequenced sample was PBMCs or a T cell subset sorted from them (not recorded which). The TCR sequence derives from an adult woman who had mild COVID-19 (a few samples of this study predate the infection). Cell type and time point are not known. This sequence joins TRBV5-6 and TRBJ2-3; D is unresolved. The DNA for the CDR3 is TGTGCCAGCAGCCGGTGGAAGGATACGCAGTATTTT. Translating it yields CASSRWKDTQYF.